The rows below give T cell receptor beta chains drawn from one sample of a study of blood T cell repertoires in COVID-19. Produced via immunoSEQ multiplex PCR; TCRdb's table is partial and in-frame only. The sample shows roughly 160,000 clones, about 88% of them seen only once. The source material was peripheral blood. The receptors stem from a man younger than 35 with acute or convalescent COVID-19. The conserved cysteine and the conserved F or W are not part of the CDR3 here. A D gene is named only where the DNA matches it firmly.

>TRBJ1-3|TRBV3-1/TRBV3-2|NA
ASSQDHRGNTIY
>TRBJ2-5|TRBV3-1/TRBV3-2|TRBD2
ASSPSGGARTATQY
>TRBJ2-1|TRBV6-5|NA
ASRVDRSSYNEQF
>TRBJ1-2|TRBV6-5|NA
ASSYTSGDNYGYT
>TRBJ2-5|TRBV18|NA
ASQETRDQETQY
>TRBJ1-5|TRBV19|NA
ASAPHRASNQPQH
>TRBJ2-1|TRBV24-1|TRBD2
ATSDRLAAAQF
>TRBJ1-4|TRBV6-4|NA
ASSDNGRDLF
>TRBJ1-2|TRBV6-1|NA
ASSEPRGGINYGYT
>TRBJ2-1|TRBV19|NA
ASSPTGTKYNEQF
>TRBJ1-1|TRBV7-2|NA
ASSLSSGQFTNTEAF
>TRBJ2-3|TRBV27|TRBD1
ASRISDRGTTDTQY
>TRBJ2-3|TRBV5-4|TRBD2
ASSLVAGGSADTQY
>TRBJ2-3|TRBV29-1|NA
SVEVTAADTQY
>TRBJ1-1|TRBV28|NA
ASTPVARTEAF
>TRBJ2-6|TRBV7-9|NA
ASSFQGVSSGANVLT
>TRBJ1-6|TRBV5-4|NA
ASSLRSGRSPLH
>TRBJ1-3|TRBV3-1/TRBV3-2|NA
ASSQPGTGNTIY
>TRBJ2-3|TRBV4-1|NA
ASSQRRTSTDTQY
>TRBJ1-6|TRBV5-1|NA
ASKREGNSPLH
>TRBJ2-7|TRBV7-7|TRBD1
ASSRDRGSYEQY
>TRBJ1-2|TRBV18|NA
ASSPDRDPYGYT
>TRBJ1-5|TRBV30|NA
AWSPSGIMSNQPQH
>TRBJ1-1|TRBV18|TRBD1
ASSREGQGNTEAF
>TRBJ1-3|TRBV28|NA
ASSLGYGTIY
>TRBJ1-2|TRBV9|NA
ASSVWQGPPYGYT
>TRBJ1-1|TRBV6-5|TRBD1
ASSYSTGGDEAF
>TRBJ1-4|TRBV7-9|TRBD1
ASSSRGRGEKLF
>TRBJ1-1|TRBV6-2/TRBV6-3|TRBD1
ASSWTGGRGTEAF
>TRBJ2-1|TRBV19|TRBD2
ASRSVAGGRNEQF
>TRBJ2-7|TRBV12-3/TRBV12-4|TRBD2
ASRTGLASEQY
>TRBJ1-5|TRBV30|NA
AWSGGGDQPQH
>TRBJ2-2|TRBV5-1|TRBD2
ASSSALASGGATNTGELF
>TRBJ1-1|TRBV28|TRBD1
ASSLRQGAGAF
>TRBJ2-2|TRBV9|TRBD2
ASSLAGTSDTGELF
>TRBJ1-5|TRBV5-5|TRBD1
ASSAGQGTQVGNQPQH
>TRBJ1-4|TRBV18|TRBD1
ASSPRTGNINSGNEKLF
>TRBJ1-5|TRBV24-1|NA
ATSDPGINQPQH
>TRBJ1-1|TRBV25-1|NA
ASSSPNGNTEAF
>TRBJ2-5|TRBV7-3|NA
ASSPQGGETQY
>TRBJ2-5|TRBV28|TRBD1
ASSEGTGQETQY
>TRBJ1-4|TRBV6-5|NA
ASSYTANEKLF
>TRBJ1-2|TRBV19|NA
ASSNSDSGVGGYT
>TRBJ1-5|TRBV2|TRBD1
ASSEARGPNQPQH
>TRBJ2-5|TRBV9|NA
ASSVGSSQETQY
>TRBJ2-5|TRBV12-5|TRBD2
ASGLVGGSLETQY
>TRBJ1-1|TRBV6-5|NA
ASSPEGGHTEAF
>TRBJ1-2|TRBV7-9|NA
ASRTSGGREGDGYT
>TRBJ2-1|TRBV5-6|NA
ASSLNGGSKSEQF
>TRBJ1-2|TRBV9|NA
ASSVATGRGYT
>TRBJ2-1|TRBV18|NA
ASSRGNNEQF
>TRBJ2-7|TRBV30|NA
AWSRQAYEQY
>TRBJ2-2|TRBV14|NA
ASSQDRFRGAGELF
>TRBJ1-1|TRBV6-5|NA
ASSLAPNTEAF